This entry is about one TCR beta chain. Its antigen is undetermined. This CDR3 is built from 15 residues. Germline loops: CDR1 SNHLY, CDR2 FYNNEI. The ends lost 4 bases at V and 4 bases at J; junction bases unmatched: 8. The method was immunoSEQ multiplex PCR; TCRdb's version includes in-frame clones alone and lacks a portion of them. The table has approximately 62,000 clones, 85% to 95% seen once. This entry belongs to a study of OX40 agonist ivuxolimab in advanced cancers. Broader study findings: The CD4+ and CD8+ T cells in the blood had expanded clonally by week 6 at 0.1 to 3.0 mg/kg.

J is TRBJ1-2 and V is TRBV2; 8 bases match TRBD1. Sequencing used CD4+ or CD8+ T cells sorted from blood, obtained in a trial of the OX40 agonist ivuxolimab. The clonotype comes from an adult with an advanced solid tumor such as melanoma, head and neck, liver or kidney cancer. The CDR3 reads CASSGQGPLRYGYTF. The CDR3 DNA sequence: TGTGCCAGCAGTGGACAGGGGCCCCTTCGCTATGGCTACACCTTC.